The 29 T cell receptor beta chains reported below all come from one sample, sequenced in a study of low-dose radiotherapy and immunotherapy resistance in tumors. As for time point: before trial treatment. TRAV- and TRBV-specific primers, spanning alpha and beta chains, primed first-strand cDNA. TCR amplification involved about 18 PCR cycles with a constant-region primer and V-primer adapter. TCRdb called the reads again in MiXCR, with one record for every CDR3 protein. This sample has some 57,000 distinct CDR3 sequences, with under 30% found just once. Sequences were derived from PBMCs, sampled before treatment. The receptor set was obtained from a male donor with prostate cancer.

In this sample, this clonotype turned up once. This sequence is one base from a far larger clone and is likely a read error. This sequence joins TRBV3-1 and TRBJ2-7; the match to TRBD2 covers 8 bases. The V segment lost 0 bases and the J segment 7 bases; nucleotides outside the gene matches: 11. Germline V CDR1 and CDR2: LGHDT, YNNKEL (reference sequence). This CDR3 is built from 16 residues. Here the CDR3 DNA reads TGTGCCAGCAGCCAAGATATGAGCGGGGGCTACAATGAGCAGTACTTC. Its protein product is CASSQDMSGGYNEQYF.

This clonotype was counted at least ten times. The chain recombines TRBV4-1 with TRBJ2-6; tentatively, D is TRBD1 or TRBD2 (5 bases each). This CDR3 has 19 residues. The V end was cut by 1 base, the J end by 0 bases, with 16 bases between. Germline V gene data show CDR1 as MGHRA and CDR2 as YSYEKL. CDR3 sequence reads: CASSQVGGVTSSGANVLTF. The CDR3 bases are TGCGCCAGCAGCCAAGTTGGGGGAGTCACGTCCTCTGGGGCCAACGTCCTGACTTTC.

This clonotype showed up many times. The CDR3: CASSLKGPLDTQYF. CDR3 bases: TGTGCCAGCAGCTTGAAAGGCCCCTTGGATACGCAGTATTTT. The chain recombines TRBV5-5 with TRBJ2-3; D remains ambiguous. Trimming shortened V by 1 base and J by 6 bases, and 12 bases separated the two germline ends. This CDR3 has 14 amino acids. From germline, CDR1 is SGHKS and CDR2 YYEKEE (reference sequence).

The rearrangement uses TRBV3-1 and TRBJ2-3; maybe TRBD1 (5 bases). Germline CDR1 and CDR2: LGHDT and YNNKEL (reference sequence). This CDR3 region has 16 residues. Trimming left V 1 base short and J 3 bases short, with 14 bases between. In DNA, the CDR3 is TGTGCCAGCAGCCAAGGGGTCGGCAGGGAAACAGATACGCAGTATTTT. Its translation: CASSQGVGRETDTQYF.

This clonotype is medium-sized (0.01 to 0.1%) in the sample. This chain uses TRBV6-6 with TRBJ2-7, with TRBD1 identical over 11 bases. Germline V CDR1 and CDR2: MNHNY, SVGAGI (reference sequence). CDR3 length: 15 amino acids. The junction had 9 bases not matched to a gene; V was cut back by 6 bases and J by 5 bases. The DNA of the CDR3 is TGTGCCAGCAGCCGAGGACAGGGGGCGTTCGACGAGCAGTACTTC. Translation: CASSRGQGAFDEQYF.

The rearrangement uses TRBV7-2 and TRBJ1-5, with a possible D match to TRBD1 (5 bases). In germline, CDR1 is SGHTA, CDR2 FQGNSA. The CDR3 runs to 15 residues. The V gene lost 6 bases and the J gene lost 3 bases, with 15 bases spanning the gap. The CDR3 DNA sequence: TGTGCCAGCAGGGAAAGGGGTCAGGACAATCAGCCCCAGCATTTT. Translating it yields CASRERGQDNQPQHF.

This clonotype appeared many times. The CDR3 sequence: CASSYAEWGTEQYF. CDR3 nucleotides: TGTGCCAGCAGTTACGCCGAATGGGGTACGGAGCAGTACTTC. This sequence joins TRBV6-6 and TRBJ2-7; D is undetermined. Germline-derived CDR1 and CDR2 are MNHNY and SVGAGI (reference sequence). Trimming took 2 bases from V and 7 from J, leaving 15 bases between them. The CDR3 spans 14 residues.

The chain has TRBV20-1 and TRBJ2-7; the match to TRBD1 covers 8 bases. The V and J ends lost 2 bases and 5 bases, in that order; junction bases with no gene match: 5. The CDR3 totals 13 residues. Germline V CDR1 and CDR2: DFQATT, SNEGSKA (reference sequence). This CDR3 is CSARRQGLDEQYF. Written as DNA, the CDR3 is TGCAGTGCTAGACGACAGGGGCTGGACGAGCAGTACTTC.

The table lists this clonotype with a few counts. This chain links TRBV3-1 with TRBJ2-7, with D hard to call. CDR3 length equals 12 residues. The V end was cut by 4 bases, the J end by 12 bases, with 16 bases between. Germline CDR1 is LGHDT and CDR2 is YNNKEL (reference sequence). The DNA of the CDR3 is TGTGCCAGCAGCCCCACTCAGCAGTCTCTGTACTTC. Translated: CASSPTQQSLYF.

V is TRBV28 and J is TRBJ2-1, with D maybe TRBD1 (5 bases). The germline CDR1 and CDR2 sequences are MDHEN and SYDVKM. The CDR3 is 14 residues long. The V end was cut by 5 bases, the J end by 9 bases, with 17 bases between. As DNA, the CDR3 is TGTGCCAGCAGTCCAAAGACAGAGATCGGTGAGCAGTTCTTC. This codes for CASSPKTEIGEQFF.

This clonotype was seen repeatedly, ten times or more. The chain recombines TRBV5-1 with TRBJ2-1, with a weak D call TRBD2 (6 bases). This CDR3 is 12 amino acids long. The germline V gene encodes CDR1 SGHRS and CDR2 YFSETQ. The germline V and J ends were trimmed by 6 bases and 10 bases, with 14 bases remaining between them. The CDR3 DNA reads as TGCGCCAGCACCGAACTAGCTTCCGAGCAGTTCTTC. Amino acids: CASTELASEQFF.

This clonotype showed up just once. The genes are TRBV5-1 and TRBJ2-3; TRBD2 aligns across 14 bases. The germline V gene has CDR1 SGHRS and CDR2 YFSETQ. This CDR3 has 16 amino acids. The J segment lost 5 bases and the V segment lost 2 bases, leaving 4 bases of the junction unmatched. The CDR3 loop is CASSFGTSGGRDTQYF. For the CDR3, the DNA is TGCGCCAGCAGCTTCGGGACTAGCGGGGGTCGAGATACGCAGTATTTT.

In this sample, this clonotype turned up once. The rearrangement joins TRBV9 to TRBJ1-2; no definite D call. The CDR3 loop spans 16 amino acids. CDR1 is SGDLS, CDR2 YYNGEE, per germline. The V and J ends lost 4 bases and 2 bases respectively, with 18 bases between them. The CDR3 protein is CASSLRAAGENYGYTF. For the CDR3, the DNA is TGTGCCAGCAGCCTGAGGGCGGCTGGGGAGAACTATGGCTACACCTTC.

Concerning this clonotype: Only one base separates this from a far larger clonotype, so it likely reflects a read error. The chain combines TRBV13 with TRBJ1-3; D unclear. Germline V lookup: CDR1 PRHDT, CDR2 FYEKMQ (reference sequence). The CDR3 covers 15 residues. This CDR3 is CVSSEIGNSGNTIYF. CDR3 in DNA: TGTGTCAGCAGTGAAATAGGGAACTCTGGAAACACCATATATTTT.

The table lists this clonotype with many counts. V is TRBV28 and J is TRBJ2-7, with a weak D call TRBD2 (6 bases). V lost 6 bases to trimming and J lost 2 bases, with 11 bases between them. Germline V gene lookup returns CDR1 MDHEN and CDR2 SYDVKM. The CDR3 contains 13 residues. The CDR3 protein is CASSPGLTYEQYF. CDR3 nucleotides: TGTGCCAGCAGCCCGGGACTTACCTACGAGCAGTACTTC.

The CDR3 DNA reads as TGCAGTGCTACGGGACACCTGACAGATACGCAGTATTTT. Translation gives CSATGHLTDTQYF. V usage is TRBV20-1 and J usage is TRBJ2-3; the D gene is possibly TRBD1 (6 bases). The V end lost 4 bases, the J end lost 3 bases, and 11 bases lay between the germline ends. This CDR3 has 13 amino acids. Germline loops: CDR1 DFQATT, CDR2 SNEGSKA (reference sequence).

The CDR3, as DNA: TGCGCCAGCAGCTTGGGTTGGCGGAAGCAGTTCTTC. Amino acid sequence: CASSLGWRKQFF. The chain links TRBV5-1 to TRBJ2-1; D unresolved. V was cut by 0 bases and J by 11 bases, with 9 bases left in between. The CDR3 contains 12 residues. Germline V gene data show CDR1 as SGHRS and CDR2 as YFSETQ. Supplemented by reference TRBV5-1 and TRBJ2-1, the full variable domain reads KAGVTQTPRYLIKTRGQQVTLSCSPISGHRSVSWYQQTPGQGLQFLFEYFSETQRNKGNFPGRFSGRQFSNSRSEMNVSTLELGDSALYLCASSLGWRKQFFGPGTRLTVL.

This clonotype was observed at least ten times. The V and J genes are TRBV27 and TRBJ1-1; 8 bases fit TRBD1. There are 17 residues in the CDR3. The ends lost 3 bases at V and 4 bases at J; junction bases unmatched: 13. Germline V lookup: CDR1 MNHEY, CDR2 SMNVEV (reference sequence). The CDR3 DNA reads as TGTGCCAGCAGTTTGTACGGGACAGGTGGTTGGGCCACTGAAGCTTTCTTT. Its translation: CASSLYGTGGWATEAFF.

This clonotype was observed at least ten times. The V and J genes are TRBV6-2 or TRBV6-3 and TRBJ2-7; TRBD2 aligns across 9 bases. CDR3 length equals 14 residues. Germline-derived CDR1 and CDR2 are MNHEY and SVGEGT. Trimming took 6 bases from V and 0 from J; bases not matched to a gene: 3. CDR3 DNA: TGTGCCAGCAGAGGACTAGCGTCCTCCTACGAGCAGTACTTC. This sequence encodes CASRGLASSYEQYF.

This clonotype was observed at least ten times. This sequence joins TRBV5-1 and TRBJ2-5; TRBD2 aligns across 10 bases. Germline trimming cut 3 bases from V and 4 bases from J; bases unmatched to any gene: 0. Germline CDR1 reads SGHRS; CDR2 reads YFSETQ. The CDR3 length is 13 residues. The CDR3 nucleotides are TGCGCCAGCAGCTGGACTAGCGGAGAGACCCAGTACTTC. Its translation is CASSWTSGETQYF.

In this sample, this clonotype turned up many times. The rearrangement links TRBV5-1 to TRBJ2-1; the match to TRBD1 covers 8 bases. V gave up 2 bases and J gave up 6 bases; unmatched junction bases: 7. Germline CDR1 reads SGHRS; CDR2 reads YFSETQ. The CDR3 has 15 residues. The CDR3 DNA follows: TGCGCCAGCAGCTTACAGGGACAGGAGGTCAATGAGCAGTTCTTC. Amino acid sequence: CASSLQGQEVNEQFF. Drawing the rest from reference TRBV5-1 and TRBJ2-1, the complete variable domain is KAGVTQTPRYLIKTRGQQVTLSCSPISGHRSVSWYQQTPGQGLQFLFEYFSETQRNKGNFPGRFSGRQFSNSRSEMNVSTLELGDSALYLCASSLQGQEVNEQFFGPGTRLTVL.

V gene TRBV3-1 combines with J gene TRBJ2-1; TRBD1 matches 11 bases. The V segment lost 4 bases and the J segment 5 bases; nucleotides outside the gene matches: 4. This CDR3 is 15 amino acids long. Germline-derived CDR1 and CDR2 are LGHDT and YNNKEL (reference sequence). The CDR3 DNA follows: TGTGCCAGCAGCCCGGACAGGGGGCCACACAATGAGCAGTTCTTC. Amino acids: CASSPDRGPHNEQFF.

Note on this clonotype: A far larger clone lies a single base away; this is likely a read error. The CDR3 nucleotides read TGTGCCAGCTCACCAATTCTGCTAGCGGGCTATGAGCAGTACTTC. The encoded protein is CASSPILLAGYEQYF. V gene TRBV18 combines with J gene TRBJ2-7; 8 nucleotides align to TRBD2. The germline gives CDR1 KGHSH, CDR2 LQKENI. There are 15 residues in the CDR3. With 2 bases clipped from V and 7 bases from J, the junction kept 10 bases outside the gene matches.

The table lists this clonotype with many counts. This sequence joins TRBV7-2 and TRBJ2-5; D is ambiguous. The CDR3 is made up of 14 amino acids. CDR1 is SGHTA, CDR2 FQGNSA, per germline. Trimming removed 1 base at V and 4 bases at J, with 10 bases between. The CDR3 coding sequence is TGTGCCAGCAGCTTAGTTGACGGACCAGAGACCCAGTACTTC. Translated: CASSLVDGPETQYF.

This clonotype was seen at least ten times. DNA for the CDR3: TGTGCCAGCAGCTTATCACAGGGGGTGGTTGAGCAGTACTTC. Amino acids: CASSLSQGVVEQYF. The chain is built from TRBV7-2 and TRBJ2-7, with 8 bases that match TRBD1. The CDR3 has 14 amino acids. The ends lost 2 bases at V and 7 bases at J; junction bases unmatched: 7. Germline V gene data show CDR1 as SGHTA and CDR2 as FQGNSA. Based on the CDR3 plus reference TRBV7-2 and TRBJ2-7, the full variable domain is GAGVSQSPSNKVTEKGKDVELRCDPISGHTALYWYRQSLGQGLEFLIYFQGNSAPDKSGLPSDRFSAERTGGSVSTLTIQRTQQEDSAVYLCASSLSQGVVEQYFGPGTRLTVT.

This clonotype has only a few counts. A far larger clone is one base from this, pointing to a likely read error. The chain couples TRBV5-6 to TRBJ2-7; TRBD2 agrees at 7 bases. V shed 1 base, J shed 5 bases, and the junction held 0 bases outside the gene matches. CDR1 and CDR2 (germline): SGHDT, YYEEEE. The CDR3 is made up of 12 amino acids. CDR3 nucleotides: TGTGCCAGCAGCTTGCGGGGGGACGAGCAGTACTTC. Translation gives CASSLRGDEQYF.

With regard to this clonotype: It is likely a read error: a sequence one base away is far more abundant. The chain couples TRBV5-1 to TRBJ2-1; 9 bases align to TRBD2. Germline assignment: CDR1 SGHRS and CDR2 YFSETQ. The CDR3 contains 16 residues. V gave up 2 bases and J gave up 10 bases; unmatched junction bases: 13. DNA for the CDR3: TGCGCCAGCAGCTTCTGGCTAGCGGGAAGCACCTACGAGCAGTTCTTC. Its translation: CASSFWLAGSTYEQFF.

This clonotype was counted ten times or more. The chain links TRBV2 to TRBJ2-7; D gene uncertain. Trimming took 9 bases from V and 4 from J, leaving 10 bases between them. Germline CDR1 is SNHLY and CDR2 is FYNNEI. The CDR3 is 11 residues long. The CDR3: CASTTLYEQYF. For the CDR3, the DNA is TGTGCCAGTACGACCTTATACGAGCAGTACTTC.

This chain uses TRBV9 with TRBJ2-3; 8 positions agree with TRBD1. V lost 3 bases, J lost 3 bases, and 3 bases stayed unmatched. The CDR3 has 14 amino acids. Germline V gene sequence: CDR1 SGDLS, CDR2 YYNGEE. This CDR3 is CASSAGQDTDTQYF. The CDR3 DNA follows: TGTGCCAGCAGCGCGGGACAGGATACAGATACGCAGTATTTT.